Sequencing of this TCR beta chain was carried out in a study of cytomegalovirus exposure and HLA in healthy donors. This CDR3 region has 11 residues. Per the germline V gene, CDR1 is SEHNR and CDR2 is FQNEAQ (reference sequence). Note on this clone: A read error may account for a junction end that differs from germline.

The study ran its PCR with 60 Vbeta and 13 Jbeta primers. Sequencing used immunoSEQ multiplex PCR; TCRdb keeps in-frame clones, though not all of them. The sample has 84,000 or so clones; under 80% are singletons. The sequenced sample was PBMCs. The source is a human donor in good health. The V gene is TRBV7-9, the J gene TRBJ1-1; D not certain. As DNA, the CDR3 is TGTGCCAGCAGCGAGGGTAGGGAAGCTTTTTTT. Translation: CASSEGREAFF. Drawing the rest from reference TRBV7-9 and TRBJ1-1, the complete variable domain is DTGVSQNPRHKITKRGQNVTFRCDPISEHNRLYWYRQTLGQGPEFLTYFQNEAQLEKSRLLSDRFSAERPKGSFSTLEIQRTEQGDSAMYLCASSEGREAFFGQGTRLTVV.